This T cell receptor beta chain derives from a study of a mutant IDH1 vaccine in newly diagnosed glioma. Overall study context: Vaccinations were initiated 4-6 weeks following radiotherapy alone, or were given together with temozolomide cycles. Mean patient age was roughly 43 years; approximately 62% were male and around 38% female. Before enrollment, patients got radiotherapy alone, temozolomide alone, or mostly the combination.

Germline assignment: CDR1 SGHDT and CDR2 YYEEEE. Between the trimmed V and J ends, which lost 0 bases and 0 bases, there was a span of 7 bases. The CDR3 is 16 amino acids. Time point noted: week 5, during vaccination. One vaccine dose held 300 ug of mutant IDH1 20-mer peptide and came with topical imiquimod. This clone appeared a single time. Its antigen is unidentified. The assay was immunoSEQ multiplex PCR, and TCRdb's table has in-frame clones only and misses some. Of 37,000 or so clones detected, 70% to 85% appear once; the ten largest clones hold about 24%. The chain has TRBV5-6 and TRBJ2-6; D ambiguous. The sequence derives from a man in his thirties or forties with glioma. This specimen consisted of PBMCs, obtained from a glioma patient whose treatment included an IDH1 peptide vaccine. The CDR3 loop reads CASSLGYGSGANVLTF. CDR3 bases: TGTGCCAGCAGCTTGGGTTATGGCTCTGGGGCCAACGTCCTGACTTTC.